The 24 T cell receptor beta chains given below trace back to one sample, sequenced in a study of blood T cell repertoires in COVID-19 (dated by TCRdb to 2019 to 2021). The library was built by means of the immunoSEQ multiplex PCR assay. TCRdb re-hosts the immuneACCESS table, in-frame sequences only. Its copies lack some clones; in the studies checked, an unresolved V gene accounts for under half of them, and the cause for the rest is not known. For this sample the table gives about 46,000 clones, of which around 85% were detected only once. The ten largest make up approximately 15% of the sample. Sequenced: peripheral blood. The receptors were sampled from a human donor in a cohort sampled during active COVID-19. The donor label of this sample is uncertain.

The rearrangement joins TRBV6-5 to TRBJ1-4; D gene unclear. V was shortened by 8 bases and J by 5 bases, with 12 bases between the two germline ends. Germline-derived CDR1 and CDR2 are MNHEY and SVGAGI. CDR3 size: 13 residues. The CDR3 protein is CASLRSNNEKLFF. CDR3 DNA: TGTGCCAGCCTCAGGTCCAACAATGAAAAACTGTTTTTT.

CDR3 in amino acids: CASSVAGGAGGELFF. The CDR3 nucleotides read TGTGCCAGCAGCGTAGCGGGGGGGGCCGGCGGGGAGCTGTTTTTT. V and J are TRBV9 and TRBJ2-2; 8 nucleotides line up with TRBD2. V lost 0 bases, J lost 7 bases, and 5 bases stayed unmatched. The germline CDR1 and CDR2 sequences are SGDLS and YYNGEE. The CDR3 sequence is 15 residues long.

The chain couples TRBV7-9 to TRBJ2-1, with 7 bases lining up with TRBD1. The ends lost 3 bases at V and 3 bases at J; junction bases unmatched: 2. The CDR3 totals 14 residues. The germline gives CDR1 SEHNR, CDR2 FQNEAQ (reference sequence). Written as DNA, the CDR3 is TGTGCCAGCAGCTTGACAGGGCTCTACAATGAGCAGTTCTTC. It encodes CASSLTGLYNEQFF.

This sequence joins TRBV2 and TRBJ1-2, with D perhaps matching TRBD1 (5 bases). Germline loops: CDR1 SNHLY, CDR2 FYNNEI. The length of the CDR3 is 12 residues. The V gene lost 4 bases and the J gene lost 7 bases, with 10 bases spanning the gap. The CDR3 DNA is TGTGCCAGCAGTGGGGGGGGAGCTGGCTACACCTTC. Amino acids: CASSGGGAGYTF.

The V and J genes are TRBV6-6 and TRBJ2-5, with D possibly being TRBD1 (6 bases). V was pared by 5 bases and J by 5 bases, with 9 bases between. The CDR3 consists of 12 residues. Germline V gene data show CDR1 as MNHNY and CDR2 as SVGAGI (reference sequence). CDR3 bases: TGTGCCAGCAGTACCCAGGGGGAGACCCAGTACTTC. Its translation is CASSTQGETQYF.

The chain employs TRBV7-2 and TRBJ2-2; a weak D match, TRBD2 (5 bases). The length of the CDR3 is 14 residues. The V end lost 7 bases, the J end lost 5 bases, and 14 bases lay between the germline ends. In germline, CDR1 is SGHTA, CDR2 FQGNSA. CDR3 bases: TGTGCCAGCAACTCCCGGGGTACGACCGGGGAGCTGTTTTTT. Protein: CASNSRGTTGELFF.

The rearrangement joins TRBV28 to TRBJ1-6; D may be TRBD1 (5 bases). V was shortened by 1 base and J by 8 bases, with 12 bases between the two germline ends. This CDR3 region has 15 residues. In germline, CDR1 is MDHEN, CDR2 SYDVKM. CDR3 sequence (DNA): TGTGCCAGCAGTTTATACCGCAGGGAGGATTCACCCCTCCACTTT. It translates to CASSLYRREDSPLHF.

This rearrangement joins TRBV9 to TRBJ1-2; D gene ambiguous. Trimming cost V 2 bases and J 8 bases, with 16 bases left between them. Per the germline V gene, CDR1 is SGDLS and CDR2 is YYNGEE. The CDR3 covers 14 residues. DNA for the CDR3: TGTGCCAGCAGCGTTCGATCGACCAACGGGGGCTACACCTTC. It is translated as CASSVRSTNGGYTF.

The rearrangement joins TRBV24-1 to TRBJ1-2; possible D gene TRBD1, 6 bases. The CDR3 is 13 residues long. With 5 bases removed from V and 7 bases from J, the gap between germline ends came to 13 bases. From germline, CDR1 is KGHDR and CDR2 SFDVKD. The CDR3 nucleotides read TGTGCCACCAGTGTAGGGGGAGATCGTGGCTACACCTTC. Its protein is CATSVGGDRGYTF.

On this clone: The identical CDR3 is also encoded by other nucleotide sequences in the sample. V usage is TRBV27 and J usage is TRBJ1-3; D may be TRBD1 (5 bases). Germline V gene data show CDR1 as MNHEY and CDR2 as SMNVEV (reference sequence). This CDR3 spans 14 amino acids. Trimming cost V 3 bases and J 2 bases, with 8 bases left between them. This CDR3 reads CASSLGRAGNTIYF. The CDR3 DNA sequence: TGTGCCAGCAGTTTGGGCAGGGCTGGAAACACCATATATTTT.

V is TRBV5-1 and J is TRBJ2-7, with D perhaps TRBD2 (5 bases). This CDR3 region has 14 residues. Trimming took off 2 bases at V and 2 bases at J, with 11 bases between the two ends. Germline CDR1 reads SGHRS; CDR2 reads YFSETQ. This chain's CDR3 is CASSLADGAYEQYF. The DNA for the CDR3 is TGCGCCAGCAGCTTAGCGGACGGCGCCTACGAGCAGTACTTC.

The chain employs TRBV23-1 and TRBJ2-1, with 8 bases lining up with TRBD1. TRBV23-1 is treated as an ORF (open reading frame) with a function not yet certain. V was pared by 0 bases and J by 6 bases, with 4 bases of the junction left unmatched. CDR3 length equals 15 residues. The CDR3 reads CASSQSRTGSNEQFF. CDR3 bases: TGCGCCAGCAGTCAATCGCGGACAGGGTCCAATGAGCAGTTCTTC.

The chain is built from TRBV7-9 and TRBJ2-7, with 7 bases fitting TRBD1. Losses at the gene ends were 5 bases for V and 0 bases for J; bases not matched to a gene: 7. The CDR3 consists of 15 residues. CDR1 is SEHNR, CDR2 FQNEAQ, per germline (reference sequence). This CDR3 reads CASSRGQLNSYEQYF. In DNA form, the CDR3 reads TGTGCCAGCAGCCGGGGACAGTTGAACTCCTACGAGCAGTACTTC.

The CDR3 coding sequence is TGTGCCAGCAGTTACTCGCGGTATAGCAATCAGCCCCAGCATTTT. Protein: CASSYSRYSNQPQHF. The V call is TRBV6-5, the J call TRBJ1-5; the D is unclear. The CDR3 totals 15 residues. Germline lookup yields CDR1 MNHEY and CDR2 SVGAGI. Trimming stripped 0 bases from V and 0 bases from J, with 6 bases between.

The chain employs TRBV5-1 and TRBJ1-3; D uncertain. Deletions cut 3 bases from V and 0 bases from J, with 10 bases between. The CDR3 runs to 15 residues. The germline V gene has CDR1 SGHRS and CDR2 YFSETQ. The CDR3 protein is CASSSTVFSGNTIYF. CDR3 bases: TGCGCCAGCAGCTCCACAGTTTTCTCTGGAAACACCATATATTTT.

The rearrangement joins TRBV6-6 to TRBJ1-2, with a tentative D call TRBD1 (6 bases). Per germline, CDR1 MNHNY and CDR2 SVGAGI (reference sequence). V lost 2 bases, J lost 6 bases, and 16 bases lay in between. CDR3 size: 15 residues. CDR3 DNA: TGTGCCAGCAGTTACCGCGAGGGACATCTCCATGGCTACACCTTC. Its translation: CASSYREGHLHGYTF.

This clone was seen a few times. V and J are TRBV18 and TRBJ1-1; unclear D gene. Trimming shortened V by 5 bases and J by 7 bases, and 14 bases separated the two germline ends. CDR1 and CDR2 from the germline V gene are KGHSH and LQKENI. The CDR3 has 13 amino acids. CDR3 nucleotide sequence: TGTGCCAGCTCATATGGGGAGACACGTGAAGCTTTCTTT. It codes for CASSYGETREAFF. Complete variable domain (other parts from reference TRBV18 and TRBJ1-1): NAGVMQNPRHLVRRRGQEARLRCSPMKGHSHVYWYRQLPEEGLKFMVYLQKENIIDESGMPKERFSAEFPKEGPSILRIQQVVRGDSAAYFCASSYGETREAFFGQGTRLTVV.

The chain is built from TRBV5-1 and TRBJ1-2; 8 bases map to TRBD1. The V segment lost 0 bases and the J segment 1 base; nucleotides outside the gene matches: 5. CDR1 is SGHRS, CDR2 YFSETQ, per germline. The CDR3 loop spans 16 amino acids. CDR3 in DNA: TGCGCCAGCAGCTTGGGAGGACAGGGAATTAACTATGGCTACACCTTC. Translating it yields CASSLGGQGINYGYTF.

V usage is TRBV29-1 and J usage is TRBJ2-3; the match to TRBD1 covers 8 bases. The CDR3 spans 13 residues. Germline V gene data show CDR1 as SQVTM and CDR2 as ANQGSEA. V lost 4 bases and J lost 3; bases outside the gene matches: 3. CDR3 nucleotides: TGCAGCGTTGGACAGGGGCAAACAGATACGCAGTATTTT. Protein product: CSVGQGQTDTQYF.

A single count supports this clone. The V gene is TRBV5-6, the J gene TRBJ2-2, with TRBD1 identical over 11 bases. The V segment lost 4 bases and the J segment 6 bases; nucleotides outside the gene matches: 2. This CDR3 contains 14 residues. The germline CDR1 and CDR2 sequences are SGHDT and YYEEEE. CDR3 region: CASSRDRGAGELFF. The CDR3 DNA is TGTGCCAGCAGCAGGGACAGGGGGGCCGGGGAGCTGTTTTTT.

The table lists this clone with a count of one. The chain has TRBV7-2 and TRBJ2-1; 7 bases match TRBD2. Germline assignment: CDR1 SGHTA and CDR2 FQGNSA. This CDR3 is built from 15 residues. J lost 7 bases, V lost 9 bases, and 15 bases had no gene match. The CDR3 protein is CASVPQRGGRNEQFF. The CDR3, as DNA: TGTGCCAGTGTACCACAGCGGGGTGGAAGGAATGAGCAGTTCTTC.

The chain has TRBV5-6 and TRBJ1-6, with a weak D call TRBD1 (6 bases). The CDR3 is made up of 14 amino acids. Germline CDR1 is SGHDT and CDR2 is YYEEEE. With 5 bases removed from V and 10 bases from J, the gap between germline ends came to 16 bases. CDR3 amino acids: CASSPQGENSPLHF. In DNA, the CDR3 is TGTGCCAGCAGTCCACAGGGTGAGAACTCACCCCTCCACTTT.

This rearrangement joins TRBV12-3 or TRBV12-4 to TRBJ2-7; the match to TRBD2 covers 7 bases. The CDR3 extends over 13 amino acids. V dropped 3 bases and J dropped 7; count of bases not matched to a gene: 6. CDR3 bases: TGTGCCAGCAGTTTCCCCCTGGGGGGGGAGCAGTACTTC. Protein sequence: CASSFPLGGEQYF.

The V gene is TRBV4-2, the J gene TRBJ2-7; 12 bases agree with TRBD2. Per the germline V gene, CDR1 is LGHNA and CDR2 is YNFKEQ. Trimming cost V 0 bases and J 2 bases; bases outside gene matches: 8. The CDR3 contains 18 residues. For the CDR3, the DNA is TGTGCCAGCAGCCAAGATTTACTAGCGGGGGGCGGTACCTACGAGCAGTACTTC. It codes for CASSQDLLAGGGTYEQYF.